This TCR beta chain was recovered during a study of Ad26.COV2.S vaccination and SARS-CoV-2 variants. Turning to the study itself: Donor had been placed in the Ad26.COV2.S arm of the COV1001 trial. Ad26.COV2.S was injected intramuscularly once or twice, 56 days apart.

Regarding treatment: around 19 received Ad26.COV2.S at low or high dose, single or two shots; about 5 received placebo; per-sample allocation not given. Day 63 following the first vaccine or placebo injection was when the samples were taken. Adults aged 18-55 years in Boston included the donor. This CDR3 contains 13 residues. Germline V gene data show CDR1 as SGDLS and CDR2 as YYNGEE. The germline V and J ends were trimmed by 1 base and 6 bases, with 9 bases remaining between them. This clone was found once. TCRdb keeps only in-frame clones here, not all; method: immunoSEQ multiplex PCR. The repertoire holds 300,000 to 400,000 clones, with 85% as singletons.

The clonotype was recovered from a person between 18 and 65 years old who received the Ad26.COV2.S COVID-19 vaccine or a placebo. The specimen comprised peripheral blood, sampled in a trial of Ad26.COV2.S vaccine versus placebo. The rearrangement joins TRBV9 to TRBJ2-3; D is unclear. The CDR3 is CASSVSSTDTQYF. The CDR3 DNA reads TGTGCCAGCAGCGTATCATCCACCGATACGCAGTATTTT. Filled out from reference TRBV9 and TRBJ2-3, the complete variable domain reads DSGVTQTPKHLITATGQRVTLRCSPRSGDLSVYWYQQSLDQGLQFLIQYYNGEERAKGNILERFSAQQFPDLHSELNLSSLELGDSALYFCASSVSSTDTQYFGPGTRLTVL.